This T cell receptor (beta chain) was observed in a study of T cell responses to AZD1222 COVID-19 vaccine. The assay was immunoSEQ multiplex PCR, and TCRdb's table has in-frame clones only and misses some. The top ten clones hold around a tenth of a sample with around 190,000 clones, 70% to 90% of them seen once. The study's findings and limits: The CD4 TCRs associated with vaccination extended across spike and predominated at 160-218 and 743-854. Just six or seven AZD1222 recipients tested seropositive at baseline.

Concerning this clone: Its cognate antigen is unknown.

The V segment lost 2 bases and the J segment 4 bases; nucleotides outside the gene matches: 7. CDR1 SGDLS and CDR2 YYNGEE come from the germline V gene. CDR3 length: 16 residues. The chain uses TRBV9 and TRBJ2-1; 9 nucleotides agree with TRBD1. This TCR derives from an adult who received the AZD1222 COVID-19 vaccine. This sample comprised peripheral blood, obtained 28 days after the second AZD1222 dose. The CDR3 here is CASSVPTGTGYNEQFF. The CDR3 nucleotides read TGTGCCAGCAGCGTTCCCACCGGGACAGGGTACAATGAGCAGTTCTTC.